The present entry profiles one T cell receptor beta chain with its context. This entry belongs to a study of blood T cell repertoires in COVID-19. Study in general: Samples representing acute and convalescent COVID-19 were sourced from the United States, Italy and Spain.

How the authors handled the data: Researchers report that nucleated cell counts were estimated from reference gene primer amplification. Clones were read by immunoSEQ multiplex PCR, and TCRdb kept only the in-frame ones, dropping some. V, J and clone size reflect that table, while D and trimming were determined from the DNA. The table lists fewer than 250,000 clones, roughly 89% of them singletons. The study drew participants aged about 18 to 89 years from roughly 25 US areas. Participants reported their clinical history, and cohort assignment relied on those reports. Deletions cut 6 bases from V and 2 bases from J, with 12 bases between. Germline values: CDR1 LNHDA, CDR2 SQIVND (reference sequence). The length of the CDR3 is 14 residues.

V usage is TRBV19 and J usage is TRBJ2-3, with D perhaps matching TRBD2 (6 bases). The sequence came from a woman younger than 45 with acute COVID-19. Sequenced material: PBMCs or T cells enriched from blood (not recorded which). CDR3 in DNA: TGTGCCAGTAGCACCCCGGGACTCACAGATACGCAGTATTTT. It encodes CASSTPGLTDTQYF. Full variable domain (rest looked up from reference TRBV19 and TRBJ2-3): DGGITQSPKYLFRKEGQNVTLSCEQNLNHDAMYWYRQDPGQGLRLIYYSQIVNDFQKGDIAEGYSVSREKKESFPLTVTSAQKNPTAFYLCASSTPGLTDTQYFGPGTRLTVL.